These 10 T cell receptor beta chains share one sample of origin, sequenced in a study of blood T cells in healthy people across ages. Alongside a J-beta primer mix, a sample-barcoded 5' primer served in a second PCR lasting roughly 6 to 12 cycles. In TCRdb, the 5' RACE reads were re-called with MiXCR into one record per CDR3 protein. In the table there are 850,000 to 1,100,000 distinct CDR3 sequences, more than 30% of which are singletons. The specimen was blood. The receptors stem from a man aged 18 to 30 in good health.

V is TRBV7-3 and J is TRBJ1-1; no reliable D call. This CDR3 has 14 amino acids. Trimming left V 3 bases short and J 1 base short, with 9 bases between. Germline V gene lookup returns CDR1 SGHTA and CDR2 FQGTGA. The CDR3 DNA is TGTGCCAGCAGCTTTGGTGGGCAGAACACTGAAGCTTTCTTT. Its translation: CASSFGGQNTEAFF.

This clonotype was observed a handful of times. This sequence joins TRBV7-9 and TRBJ1-1; 9 nucleotides agree with TRBD1. Looked up from germline, CDR1 is SEHNR and CDR2 is FQNEAQ (reference sequence). The length of the CDR3 is 11 residues. V lost 7 bases to trimming and J lost 11 bases; unmatched junction nucleotides: 5. This chain's CDR3 is CASTRQGVAFF. CDR3 bases: TGTGCCAGCACAAGACAGGGGGTCGCTTTCTTT.

The V call is TRBV20-1, the J call TRBJ2-5, with a tentative D call TRBD1 (5 bases). CDR3 size: 16 residues. Germline loops: CDR1 DFQATT, CDR2 SNEGSKA (reference sequence). Trimming left V 5 bases short and J 11 bases short, with 30 bases between. CDR3: CSAQPWGGTLYNEQYF. In DNA form, the CDR3 reads TGCAGTGCTCAACCCTGGGGCGGAACCCTATACAATGAGCAGTACTTC.

The J gene is TRBJ1-1, the V gene TRBV12-3 or TRBV12-4, with D maybe TRBD1 (5 bases). V lost 5 bases to trimming and J lost 3 bases, with 13 bases between them. The CDR3 length is 14 residues. CDR3 region: CASSPGGGHTEAFF. The CDR3 region has the DNA TGTGCCAGCAGTCCCGGGGGAGGGCACACTGAAGCTTTCTTT.

The chain joins TRBV12-3 or TRBV12-4 to TRBJ1-5, with TRBD1 matching 11 bases. V dropped 4 bases and J dropped 5; count of bases not matched to a gene: 4. The CDR3 sequence is 15 residues long. CDR3 sequence reads: CASSSGTGGYQPQHF. The CDR3 DNA is TGTGCCAGCAGTTCCGGGACAGGGGGATATCAGCCCCAGCATTTT.

This clonotype has just a few counts. The rearrangement links TRBV20-1 to TRBJ1-5; D call uncertain. There are 13 residues in the CDR3. In germline, CDR1 is DFQATT, CDR2 SNEGSKA (reference sequence). The V end was cut by 1 base, the J end by 5 bases, with 9 bases between. The chain's CDR3 is CSARVTADQPQHF. CDR3 in DNA: TGCAGTGCTAGAGTAACGGCTGATCAGCCCCAGCATTTT.

Here the CDR3 reads CSARDRRGRTEAFF. The CDR3 region has the DNA TGCAGTGCTAGAGATCGAAGGGGCCGGACTGAAGCTTTCTTT. The chain is built from TRBV20-1 and TRBJ1-1, with D perhaps TRBD1 (5 bases). Germline V gives CDR1 DFQATT, CDR2 SNEGSKA (reference sequence). Trimming shortened V by 0 bases and J by 5 bases, and 13 bases separated the two germline ends. This CDR3 spans 14 amino acids.

This clonotype was seen many times. The V call is TRBV6-5, the J call TRBJ2-3; D is ambiguous. V dropped 6 bases and J dropped 5 bases, with 9 bases sitting between them. This CDR3 is built from 12 residues. Per germline, CDR1 MNHEY and CDR2 SVGAGI. CDR3 amino acids: CASSRTGDTQYF. The CDR3 coding sequence is TGTGCCAGCAGCCGAACTGGAGATACGCAGTATTTT.

The chain has TRBV12-3 or TRBV12-4 and TRBJ2-1; D unclear. This CDR3 contains 12 residues. The germline V and J ends were trimmed by 5 bases and 12 bases, with 14 bases remaining between them. The CDR3, as DNA: TGTGCCAGCAGTCCTAACAACCCCATGCAGTTCTTC. Translated: CASSPNNPMQFF.

This clonotype was observed a handful of times. V is TRBV28 and J is TRBJ2-1; tentative D call: TRBD2 (5 bases). This CDR3 has 13 amino acids. Germline loops: CDR1 MDHEN, CDR2 SYDVKM. The V and J ends lost 5 bases and 7 bases respectively, with 12 bases between them. The CDR3 DNA reads TGTGCCAGCAGTCTCACTAGGGCGAATGAGCAGTTCTTC. It specifies CASSLTRANEQFF.